Listed below are T cell receptor beta chains from one sample, sequenced in a study of post-analysis software for immune sequencing data. TCRdb used MiXCR to reprocess the PCR reads, holding one entry per CDR3 protein. The sample records about 820,000 distinct CDR3 sequences, about 53% being singletons. The sample taken for sequencing was blood. The receptors were sampled from a girl between 5 and 17 years old with multiple sclerosis. Each CDR3 is given with its conserved first and last residue.

v_gene: TRBV20-1
j_gene: TRBJ1-1
len: 14
CDR3aa: CSARARAMNTEAFF

v_gene: TRBV11-2
j_gene: TRBJ2-1
len: 16
CDR3aa: CASSLLGGETYNEQFF

v_gene: TRBV20-1
j_gene: TRBJ1-2
len: 15
CDR3aa: CSARVWKHAADGYTF

v_gene: TRBV6-5
j_gene: TRBJ2-2
len: 14
CDR3aa: CASLQGANTGELFF

v_gene: TRBV7-9
j_gene: TRBJ2-1
len: 14
CDR3aa: CASSPRVQDHEQFF

v_gene: TRBV6-5
j_gene: TRBJ2-7
len: 15
CDR3aa: CASSGSGGGSNEQYF

v_gene: TRBV29-1
j_gene: TRBJ2-1
len: 13
CDR3aa: CSAASGRNNEQFF

v_gene: TRBV11-2
j_gene: .
len: 14
CDR3aa: CASSLDRRIYEQYF

v_gene: TRBV10-3
j_gene: TRBJ2-1
len: 16
CDR3aa: CAISETSGSSRNEQFF

v_gene: TRBV27
j_gene: TRBJ2-1
len: 17
CDR3aa: CASSLSLWDRVVNEQFF

v_gene: TRBV6-1
j_gene: TRBJ2-7
len: 15
CDR3aa: CASSPEEADAYEQYF

v_gene: TRBV7-2
j_gene: TRBJ2-5
len: 16
CDR3aa: CASSLVGTSVQETQYF

v_gene: TRBV5-1
j_gene: TRBJ2-3
len: 14
CDR3aa: CASTPGGPTDTQYF

v_gene: TRBV18
j_gene: TRBJ1-6
len: 16
CDR3aa: CASSLPTGGLNSPLHF

v_gene: TRBV29-1
j_gene: TRBJ2-6
len: 16
CDR3aa: CSVAGVRKSGANVLTF

v_gene: TRBV5-1
j_gene: TRBJ2-3
len: 15
CDR3aa: CASSSIGGAADTQYF

v_gene: TRBV7-2
j_gene: TRBJ1-2
len: 15
CDR3aa: CASSLANTGNYGYTF

v_gene: TRBV7-2
j_gene: TRBJ1-4
len: 15
CDR3aa: CASSSQGIANEKLFF

v_gene: TRBV3-1
j_gene: TRBJ2-1
len: 15
CDR3aa: CASSPSGGLRHEQFF

v_gene: TRBV20-1
j_gene: TRBJ2-7
len: 15
CDR3aa: CSARDPSRDGAEQYF

v_gene: TRBV11-2
j_gene: TRBJ2-6
len: 15
CDR3aa: CASSQQGSGADVLTF

v_gene: TRBV3-1
j_gene: TRBJ2-7
len: 16
CDR3aa: CASSALGTGSSYEQYF

v_gene: TRBV6-6
j_gene: TRBJ2-5
len: 16
CDR3aa: CASSSTRGEVEETQYF

v_gene: TRBV6-5
j_gene: TRBJ1-6
len: 15
CDR3aa: CASSYLDRGNSPLHF

v_gene: TRBV4-1
j_gene: TRBJ2-7
len: 16
CDR3aa: CASSQDPGRASYEQYF

v_gene: TRBV29-1
j_gene: TRBJ2-1
len: 11
CDR3aa: CSVDQDNEQFF

v_gene: TRBV7-2
j_gene: TRBJ2-1
len: 14
CDR3aa: CASSFGGARNEQFF

v_gene: TRBV10-3
j_gene: TRBJ2-3
len: 12
CDR3aa: CAIKGGTDTQYF

v_gene: TRBV13
j_gene: TRBJ2-4
len: 14
CDR3aa: CASSPQGFKNIQYF

v_gene: TRBV29-1
j_gene: TRBJ1-2
len: 12
CDR3aa: CSVEGLIYGYTF

v_gene: TRBV20-1
j_gene: TRBJ2-3
len: 16
CDR3aa: CSARDRGHLIADTQYF

v_gene: TRBV20-1
j_gene: .
len: 15
CDR3aa: CSASLGGAGYYEQYF

v_gene: TRBV20-1
j_gene: TRBJ1-2
len: 13
CDR3aa: CSATKDGLTGYTF

v_gene: TRBV7-9
j_gene: .
len: 13
CDR3aa: CASSRGRRDEQYF

v_gene: TRBV11-2
j_gene: TRBJ2-7
len: 14
CDR3aa: CASTQLGPSYEQYF

v_gene: TRBV10-3
j_gene: TRBJ1-5
len: 14
CDR3aa: CAISGTDSNQPQHF

v_gene: TRBV6-5
j_gene: TRBJ2-6
len: 16
CDR3aa: CASGQLIGSGANVLTF

v_gene: TRBV11-2
j_gene: TRBJ2-1
len: 15
CDR3aa: CASSQRGPLRGEQFF

v_gene: TRBV20-1
j_gene: TRBJ2-1
len: 16
CDR3aa: CSAISGLGGSYNEQFF

v_gene: TRBV29-1
j_gene: TRBJ2-7
len: 13
CDR3aa: CSVGGQGLYEQYF

v_gene: TRBV9
j_gene: TRBJ2-1
len: 17
CDR3aa: CASSVAAGGNSYNEQFF

v_gene: TRBV2
j_gene: TRBJ2-1
len: 15
CDR3aa: CASRPGRKHRNEQFF

v_gene: TRBV7-3
j_gene: TRBJ1-1
len: 13
CDR3aa: CASSVQGATEAFF

v_gene: TRBV27
j_gene: TRBJ2-7
len: 15
CDR3aa: CASSLRERGWYEQYF